Detailed here is one T cell receptor (beta chain). What it recognizes is unknown. The data were taken from a study of shared clonotypes between healthy human individuals. Findings and caveats of the study: Naive CD4 clonotypes overlapped across a few donors at roughly 5.1%.

Template for every sorted-subset replicate PCR totaled approximately 0.2 ug DNA, roughly 30,000 T cell genomes. TCRdb keeps only in-frame clones here, not all; method: immunoSEQ multiplex PCR. There are hundreds of thousands of clones in the sample; approximately 74% occur only once, and 1.5% to 2% lies in the top ten. Germline V gene lookup returns CDR1 SGHRS and CDR2 YFSETQ. This CDR3 comprises 12 residues. The V and J ends lost 5 bases and 6 bases respectively, with 11 bases between them. Source material: memory CD4+ T cells sorted from blood. Subset meaning: CD45RA-negative fraction. V usage is TRBV5-1 and J usage is TRBJ1-2, with D perhaps matching TRBD1 (5 bases). This receptor was obtained from a woman aged 30 to 39 in good health. CDR3 sequence reads: CASRTGPNGYTF. The CDR3 coding sequence is TGCGCCAGCAGAACGGGACCGAATGGCTACACCTTC. Based on the CDR3 plus reference TRBV5-1 and TRBJ1-2, the full variable domain is KAGVTQTPRYLIKTRGQQVTLSCSPISGHRSVSWYQQTPGQGLQFLFEYFSETQRNKGNFPGRFSGRQFSNSRSEMNVSTLELGDSALYLCASRTGPNGYTFGSGTRLTVV.